Listed below are T cell receptor beta chains from one sample, sequenced in a study of technical replicates of blood from a handful of donors. TCRdb's copy holds only in-frame clones and misses some; the assay was immunoSEQ multiplex PCR. This table has some 48,000 clones, 92% appearing once. The sequenced sample consisted of PBMCs. The receptors come from a human donor in good health. Some clones in this sample may be carry-over from other donors' samples. Each CDR3 is given with its conserved first and last residue. The D gene is left open where the match is weak. Clone size is given for some rows only: seen once, a few or many times, or a class if the clone is expanded.

cdr3_length,d_call,clone_size,v_call,j_call,cdr3_aa,cdr3_nt
12,.,.,TRBV30,TRBJ2-2,CAWTYSTGELFF,TGTGCCTGGACGTATTCCACCGGGGAGCTGTTTTTT
17,TRBD1,.,TRBV5-1,TRBJ2-7,CASSYGTGGYTTYEQYF,TGCGCCAGCAGCTATGGGACAGGGGGCTATACCACCTACGAGCAGTACTTC
15,.,.,TRBV18,TRBJ1-3,CASSLDYISGNTIYF,TGTGCCAGCTCGCTCGATTACATCTCTGGAAACACCATATATTTT
16,.,.,TRBV7-9,TRBJ1-2,CASSNNWAEGSYGYTF,TGTGCCAGCAGCAACAACTGGGCAGAAGGGAGCTATGGCTACACCTTC
18,TRBD2,.,TRBV5-4,TRBJ2-1,CASSLSPRAGGPYNEQFF,TGTGCCAGCAGCCTATCCCCCCGAGCGGGAGGCCCCTACAATGAGCAGTTCTTC
15,.,once,TRBV6-5,TRBJ1-1,CASSLGDRFNTEAFF,TGTGCCAGCAGTTTAGGGGATAGGTTTAACACTGAAGCTTTCTTT
16,TRBD1,.,TRBV7-9,TRBJ2-2,CASSYTGGDNEGELFF,TGTGCCAGCAGCTACACAGGGGGAGATAATGAAGGGGAGCTGTTTTTT
15,.,.,TRBV5-1,TRBJ2-7,CASSLPWGGVNEQYF,TGCGCCAGCAGCTTGCCTTGGGGCGGCGTGAACGAGCAGTACTTC
14,.,once,TRBV10-3,TRBJ2-7,CAISESVRDYEQYF,TGTGCCATCAGTGAGTCGGTCCGGGACTACGAGCAGTACTTC
14,TRBD2,.,TRBV27,TRBJ2-2,CASKLAGIVGELFF,TGTGCCAGCAAACTAGCGGGAATAGTCGGGGAGCTGTTTTTT
12,.,.,TRBV30,TRBJ2-3,CAWSVHTDTQYF,TGTGCCTGGAGTGTACACACAGATACGCAGTATTTT
13,.,.,TRBV6-5,TRBJ1-1,CASTRGGGPEAFF,TGTGCCAGCACACGCGGGGGGGGCCCTGAAGCTTTCTTT
12,.,.,TRBV6-4,TRBJ1-2,CASSDGAYGYTF,TGTGCCAGCAGTGACGGGGCCTATGGCTACACCTTC
14,TRBD2,.,TRBV4-3,TRBJ2-7,CASSQDQSGGEQYF,TGCGCCAGCAGCCAAGATCAGAGCGGGGGGGAGCAGTACTTC
14,.,few,TRBV4-1,TRBJ1-1,CASSQDRTAAGAFF,TGCGCCAGCAGCCAAGATCGAACAGCTGCCGGAGCTTTCTTT
10,.,.,TRBV20-1,TRBJ2-5,CSPAGETQYF,TGCAGTCCGGCCGGGGAGACCCAGTACTTC
15,TRBD2,.,TRBV5-1,TRBJ2-7,CASSLALAGVYEQYF,TGCGCCAGCAGCTTGGCATTAGCGGGAGTCTACGAGCAGTACTTC
16,TRBD1,.,TRBV19,TRBJ2-7,CASRPRQGAYLNEQYF,TGTGCCAGTAGGCCGAGACAGGGGGCGTATTTGAACGAGCAGTACTTC
15,.,.,TRBV5-6,TRBJ1-2,CASNLRGSVNYGYTF,TGTGCCAGCAACCTAAGAGGATCGGTTAACTATGGCTACACCTTC
18,.,.,TRBV15,TRBJ2-3,CATSRGPKGRLNTDTQYF,TGTGCCACCAGCAGAGGCCCCAAAGGGAGACTCAACACAGATACGCAGTATTTT
12,.,once,TRBV4-1,TRBJ2-1,CASSQTINEQFF,TGCGCCAGCAGCCAAACTATCAATGAGCAGTTCTTC
16,TRBD1,once,TRBV11-2,TRBJ1-1,CASSRSNADRGTEAFF,TGTGCCAGCAGCCGATCTAATGCGGACAGGGGCACTGAAGCTTTCTTT
15,TRBD2,few,TRBV2,TRBJ2-2,CASSDLAGGPGELFF,TGTGCCAGCAGTGACCTAGCGGGAGGACCCGGGGAGCTGTTTTTT
15,.,.,TRBV7-8,TRBJ2-7,CASSLDGAGIYEQYF,TGTGCCAGCAGCTTAGATGGCGCAGGGATATACGAGCAGTACTTC
17,.,.,TRBV7-8,TRBJ1-2,CASSPAPRGRAARGYTF,TGTGCCAGCAGTCCCGCCCCGAGAGGGCGGGCTGCAAGGGGCTACACCTTC
13,.,few,TRBV7-9,TRBJ1-1,CASSSTDYTEAFF,TGTGCCAGCAGCTCGACAGATTACACTGAAGCTTTCTTT
13,.,.,TRBV7-9,TRBJ1-2,CASSLSASYGYTF,TGTGCCAGCAGCTTAAGTGCGTCCTATGGCTACACCTTC
11,.,.,TRBV20-1,TRBJ2-3,CSASNFDTQYF,TGCAGTGCTAGTAACTTCGATACGCAGTATTTT
15,TRBD2,once,TRBV4-3,TRBJ2-7,CASSQDGGAGIEQYF,TGCGCCAGCAGCCAAGACGGGGGGGCTGGGATCGAGCAGTACTTC
15,.,.,TRBV7-2,TRBJ1-4,CASSLMRGQGEKLFF,TGTGCCAGCAGCTTAATGCGGGGGCAAGGGGAAAAACTGTTTTTT
15,.,.,TRBV6-5,TRBJ2-7,CASSYFVGSSYEQYF,TGTGCCAGCAGTTACTTCGTCGGTAGCTCCTACGAGCAGTACTTC
14,.,.,TRBV6-6,TRBJ2-1,CASIPGLYDNEQFF,TGTGCCAGCATCCCGGGACTCTACGACAATGAGCAGTTCTTC
15,.,.,TRBV5-4,TRBJ2-4,CASSPSWGLGNIQYF,TGTGCCAGCAGCCCCTCGTGGGGGCTGGGGAACATTCAGTACTTC
13,.,few,TRBV5-4,TRBJ2-7,CASSLPAATEQYF,TGTGCCAGCAGCTTGCCCGCAGCGACCGAGCAGTACTTC
15,TRBD1,.,TRBV18,TRBJ1-4,CASSPGQATNEKLFF,TGTGCCAGCTCACCGGGACAGGCAACTAATGAAAAACTGTTTTTT
16,.,.,TRBV11-2,TRBJ2-1,CASSSIGAARYNEQFF,TGTGCCAGCAGCTCGATAGGGGCGGCGAGGTACAATGAGCAGTTCTTC
15,TRBD1,.,TRBV5-4,TRBJ1-3,CASSLDRASGNTIYF,TGTGCCAGCAGCTTAGACAGGGCGTCGGGAAACACCATATATTTT
16,TRBD1,.,TRBV30,TRBJ1-6,CAWSDRGVSYNSPLHF,TGTGCCTGGAGTGACAGGGGTGTATCCTATAATTCACCCCTCCACTTT
13,.,.,TRBV7-9,TRBJ2-7,CASSFLRANEQYF,TGTGCCAGCAGCTTCCTCAGGGCAAACGAGCAGTACTTC
16,TRBD1,.,TRBV7-2,TRBJ1-2,CASSLGGQGRNYGYTF,TGTGCCAGCAGCTTAGGGGGACAGGGGCGGAACTATGGCTACACCTTC
14,.,.,TRBV5-1,TRBJ1-1,CASSLFRTNTEAFF,TGCGCCAGCAGCTTGTTCAGAACGAACACTGAAGCTTTCTTT
13,.,few,TRBV10-1,TRBJ2-2,CASSLMNTGELFF,TGCGCCAGCAGTCTTATGAACACCGGGGAGCTGTTTTTT
14,.,once,TRBV5-4,TRBJ2-1,CASSLFRELAEQFF,TGTGCCAGCAGCTTGTTTCGGGAGCTGGCTGAGCAGTTCTTC
14,TRBD2,.,TRBV11-2,TRBJ2-7,CASSSIAGRNEQYF,TGTGCCAGCAGCTCGATAGCGGGAAGGAACGAGCAGTACTTC
15,.,.,TRBV11-2,TRBJ1-6,CASRRQGTYNSPLHF,TGTGCCAGCAGACGCCAGGGCACCTATAATTCACCCCTCCACTTT
17,.,.,TRBV7-3,TRBJ2-5,CASSLTSGAGGQETQYF,TGTGCCAGCAGCTTAACTAGCGGGGCAGGGGGCCAAGAGACCCAGTACTTC
17,TRBD2,.,TRBV4-1,TRBJ2-1,CASSHVLTSGLYNEQFF,TGCGCCAGCAGCCATGTCCTGACTAGCGGGCTCTACAATGAGCAGTTCTTC
17,TRBD2,.,TRBV5-1,TRBJ2-3,CASSLIGAGGPGDTQYF,TGCGCCAGCAGCTTGATAGGGGCGGGAGGGCCGGGAGATACGCAGTATTTT
14,.,once,TRBV6-6,TRBJ1-1,CASIFEAGNTEAFF,TGTGCCAGCATCTTTGAGGCCGGCAACACTGAAGCTTTCTTT
14,TRBD1,.,TRBV19,TRBJ2-3,CASRQGVSTDTQYF,TGTGCCAGTAGACAGGGGGTAAGCACAGATACGCAGTATTTT
16,TRBD1,.,TRBV15,TRBJ1-5,CATSSLRGREYQPQHF,TGTGCCACCAGCAGTCTGAGGGGGCGCGAATATCAGCCCCAGCATTTT
14,.,.,TRBV7-8,TRBJ1-6,CASSRGSNNSPLHF,TGTGCCAGCAGCCGAGGGTCTAATAATTCACCCCTCCACTTT
15,.,.,TRBV6-5,TRBJ1-6,CASSYSRGLGAPLHF,TGTGCCAGCAGTTACTCGAGGGGACTTGGGGCACCCCTCCACTTT
14,.,once,TRBV4-2,TRBJ1-5,CASSQDRVNQPQHF,TGTGCCAGCAGCCAAGACAGGGTCAATCAGCCCCAGCATTTT
13,TRBD1,.,TRBV7-9,TRBJ2-7,CASRRQGSHEQYF,TGTGCCAGCAGAAGACAGGGGTCCCACGAGCAGTACTTC